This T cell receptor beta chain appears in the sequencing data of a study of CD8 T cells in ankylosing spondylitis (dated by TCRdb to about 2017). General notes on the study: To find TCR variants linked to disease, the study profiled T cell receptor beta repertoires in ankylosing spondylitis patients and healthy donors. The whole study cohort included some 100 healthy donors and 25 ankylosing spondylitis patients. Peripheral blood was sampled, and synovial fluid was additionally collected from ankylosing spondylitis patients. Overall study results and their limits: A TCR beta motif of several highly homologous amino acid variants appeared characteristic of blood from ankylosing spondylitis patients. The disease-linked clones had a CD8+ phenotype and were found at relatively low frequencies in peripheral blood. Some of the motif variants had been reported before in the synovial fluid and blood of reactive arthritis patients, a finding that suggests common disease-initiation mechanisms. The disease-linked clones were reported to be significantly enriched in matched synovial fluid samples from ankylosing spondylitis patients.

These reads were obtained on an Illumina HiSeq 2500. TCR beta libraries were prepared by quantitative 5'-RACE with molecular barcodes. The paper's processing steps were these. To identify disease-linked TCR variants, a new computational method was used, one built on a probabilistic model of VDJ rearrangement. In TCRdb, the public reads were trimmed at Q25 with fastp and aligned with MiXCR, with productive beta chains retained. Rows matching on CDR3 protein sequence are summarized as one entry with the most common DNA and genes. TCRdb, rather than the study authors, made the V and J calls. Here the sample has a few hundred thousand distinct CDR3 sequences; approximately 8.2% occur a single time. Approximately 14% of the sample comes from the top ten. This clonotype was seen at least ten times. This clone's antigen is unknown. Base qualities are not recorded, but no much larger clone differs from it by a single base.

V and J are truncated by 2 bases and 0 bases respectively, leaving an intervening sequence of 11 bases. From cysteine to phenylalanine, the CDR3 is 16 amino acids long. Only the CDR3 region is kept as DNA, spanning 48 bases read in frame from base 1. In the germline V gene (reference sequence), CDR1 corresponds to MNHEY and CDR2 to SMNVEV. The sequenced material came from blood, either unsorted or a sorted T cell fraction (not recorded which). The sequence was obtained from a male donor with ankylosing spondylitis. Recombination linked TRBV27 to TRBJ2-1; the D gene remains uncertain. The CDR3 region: CASSLSGRSSYNEQFF. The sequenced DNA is TGTGCCAGCAGTTTAAGTGGCAGGAGCTCCTACAATGAGCAGTTCTTC.